A single sample gave rise to the 12 T cell receptor beta chains below, sequenced in a study of control samples from healthy donors and cancer patients. Sequenced by immunoSEQ multiplex PCR; TCRdb stores in-frame clones only, minus some. The sample consists of 100,000 to 150,000 clones, around 94% of them appearing once. Material: PBMCs. These receptors all stem from a man aged 80 or over with head and neck cancer.

The J gene is TRBJ2-3, the V gene TRBV3-1 (or the pseudogene TRBV3-2); TRBD2 agrees at 9 bases. Germline V lookup: CDR1 LGHDT, CDR2 YNNKEL (reference sequence). Trimming removed 3 bases from V and 2 bases from J; junction bases left unmatched: 9. The CDR3 length is 17 residues. CDR3 nucleotide sequence: TGTGCCAGCAGCCAGGAGATGGCGGGAGGGGTCACAGATACGCAGTATTTT. Its translation is CASSQEMAGGVTDTQYF.

The J gene is TRBJ1-6, the V gene TRBV19; D unresolved. The CDR3 spans 15 residues. Germline V lookup: CDR1 LNHDA, CDR2 SQIVND (reference sequence). With 5 bases removed from V and 10 bases from J, the gap between germline ends came to 18 bases. The CDR3: CASSPRATKESPLHF. The CDR3 nucleotides are TGTGCCAGTAGTCCCCGGGCAACTAAGGAATCACCCCTCCACTTT. Based on the CDR3 plus reference TRBV19 and TRBJ1-6, the full variable domain is DGGITQSPKYLFRKEGQNVTLSCEQNLNHDAMYWYRQDPGQGLRLIYYSQIVNDFQKGDIAEGYSVSREKKESFPLTVTSAQKNPTAFYLCASSPRATKESPLHFGNGTRLTVT.

The chain uses TRBV9 and TRBJ2-7; 8 bases agree with TRBD1. Germline assignment: CDR1 SGDLS and CDR2 YYNGEE. V was pared by 2 bases and J by 3 bases, with 7 bases of the junction left unmatched. This CDR3 has 15 amino acids. The CDR3 DNA sequence: TGTGCCAGCAGCGTGTCTGGACAGGGAATCTACGAGCAGTACTTC. Translating it yields CASSVSGQGIYEQYF.

This rearrangement joins TRBV25-1 to TRBJ2-5; 7 nucleotides align to TRBD1. The V gene end was trimmed by 5 bases and the J gene end by 3 bases; junction bases not matched to a gene: 6. This CDR3 has 14 amino acids. Germline assignment: CDR1 MGHDK and CDR2 SYGVNS. CDR3 in DNA: TGTGCCAGCAGTCCTCGGACAGGAGAAGAGACCCAGTACTTC. Encoded protein: CASSPRTGEETQYF.

This sequence joins TRBV27 and TRBJ2-1, with TRBD2 matching over 10 bases. Germline CDR1 is MNHEY and CDR2 is SMNVEV (reference sequence). The CDR3 is made up of 15 amino acids. V shed 4 bases and J 3 bases; nucleotides not matched to a gene: 3. CDR3 DNA sequence: TGTGCCAGCAGTTCCGGGACTAGCGTCTACAATGAGCAGTTCTTC. Residues: CASSSGTSVYNEQFF.

This chain uses TRBV5-1 with TRBJ2-1; 8 positions agree with TRBD2. Germline V CDR1 and CDR2: SGHRS, YFSETQ. The CDR3 runs 16 residues. After removal of 4 bases from V and 9 bases from J, the junction contained 15 bases not matched to a gene. CDR3 nucleotide sequence: TGCGCCAGCAGCCTGACAGCGGGGGCCCTGAGGGGTGAGCAGTTCTTC. Amino acids: CASSLTAGALRGEQFF.

The chain is built from TRBV30 and TRBJ2-5; TRBD2 is a possible D gene (5 bases). The length of the CDR3 is 13 residues. Germline V gives CDR1 GTSNPN, CDR2 SVGIG (reference sequence). Between the trimmed V and J ends, which lost 1 base and 5 bases, there was a span of 11 bases. The CDR3 bases are TGTGCCTGGAGTGGGTTGCAGCGGGAGACCCAGTACTTC. It is translated as CAWSGLQRETQYF.

The chain links TRBV27 to TRBJ2-7; 7 bases align to TRBD2. V was pared by 6 bases and J by 5 bases, with 4 bases of the junction left unmatched. Germline CDR1 MNHEY, CDR2 SMNVEV (reference sequence). This CDR3 has 12 amino acids. The CDR3 spells CASSPGGDEQYF. The CDR3 coding sequence is TGTGCCAGCAGCCCTGGGGGGGACGAGCAGTACTTC.

The chain employs TRBV27 and TRBJ1-6; D is undetermined. Germline CDR1 and CDR2: MNHEY and SMNVEV (reference sequence). The CDR3 sequence is 14 residues long. V dropped 5 bases and J dropped 3 bases, with 8 bases sitting between them. CDR3 protein: CASSPGRYNSPLHF. The CDR3 DNA follows: TGTGCCAGCAGTCCAGGACGCTATAATTCACCCCTCCACTTT.

The rearrangement uses TRBV6-4 and TRBJ1-6; D is possibly TRBD1 (5 bases). The V gene lost 4 bases and the J gene lost 7 bases, with 8 bases spanning the gap. Germline V gene data show CDR1 as MRHNA and CDR2 as SNTAGT. This CDR3 is 13 amino acids long. The CDR3 DNA is TGTGCCAGCAGTGCCCGGGACAATTCACCCCTCCACTTT. Its protein product is CASSARDNSPLHF.

This clone appeared once. This rearrangement joins TRBV19 to TRBJ2-3; possibly TRBD2 for D (6 bases). This CDR3 has 13 residues. Germline assignment: CDR1 LNHDA and CDR2 SQIVND (reference sequence). The V end lost 6 bases, the J end lost 1 base, and 8 bases lay between the germline ends. The CDR3 reads CASSPGGTDTQYF. CDR3 DNA: TGTGCCAGTAGCCCGGGGGGCACAGATACGCAGTATTTT.

The chain has TRBV7-2 and TRBJ2-7, with 8 bases aligning to TRBD1. Trimming took 3 bases from V and 4 from J; bases not matched to a gene: 8. Looked up from germline, CDR1 is SGHTA and CDR2 is FQGNSA. The CDR3 totals 15 residues. The CDR3: CASSFRQGLRYEQYF. The CDR3 DNA follows: TGTGCCAGCAGCTTCCGACAGGGGCTACGATACGAGCAGTACTTC.